This T cell receptor (beta chain) was recovered during a study of T-cell memory formation after mild COVID-19. V lost 2 bases and J lost 1, with 11 bases in between. The CDR3 runs to 15 residues. Germline assignment: CDR1 SGHDT and CDR2 YYEEEE. A single record per CDR3 protein comes from TCRdb applying MiXCR to the 5' RACE reads. The table records 450,000 to 650,000 distinct CDR3 sequences, just over 20% of them present only once. This clonotype showed up just a few times. Its antigen remains unknown. Study findings and constraints: The pre-infection memory compartment contained some responding clones, suggesting cross-reactive memory joined.

Sequencing was performed on PBMCs or a T cell subset sorted from them (not recorded which). The TCR was taken from an adult woman who had mild COVID-19 (a few samples of this study predate the infection). Cell type and time point are not known. The chain couples TRBV5-6 to TRBJ2-3; no reliable D call. CDR3 loop: CASSLKGLGTDTQYF. The CDR3 coding sequence is TGTGCCAGCAGCTTAAAGGGTTTGGGCACAGATACGCAGTATTTT.